The source of this T cell receptor (beta chain) is a study of T cells in Graves' hyperthyroidism and ophthalmopathy. Study-wide results and limits: Ophthalmopathy was separated from stable hyperthyroidism by a 13 V-J model. It was a median approximately 7.1 months before onset that the model predicted ophthalmopathy.

The sample holds many counts of this clonotype. No antigen is known for it. V was clipped by 1 base and J by 3 bases; unmatched bases: 5. Germline V CDR1 and CDR2: DFQATT, SNEGSKA (reference sequence). This CDR3 is built from 15 residues. Ophthalmopathy cases met thresholds of Clinical Activity Score at least 3, NOSPECS grade at least 4 and duration under 3 months. Extraction of PBMCs used roughly 9.4 ml of fresh peripheral blood. Amplified TCR beta CDR3 regions derived from RNA transcripts. An initial round of RT-PCR targeting the TCR CDR3 relied on the HTBI primer set. TCRdb processed the multiplex PCR reads anew with MiXCR; each CDR3 protein has one entry. The sample carries around 620,000 distinct CDR3 sequences, 14% recorded once.

The chain employs TRBV20-1 and TRBJ2-7, with 11 bases matching TRBD2. Sequenced sample: blood. The clonotype originates from a woman between 18 and 29 years old with Graves' ophthalmopathy. The CDR3 region is CSARGLAGPIYEQYF. The CDR3 nucleotides are TGCAGTGCTAGAGGACTAGCGGGACCCATCTACGAGCAGTACTTC.